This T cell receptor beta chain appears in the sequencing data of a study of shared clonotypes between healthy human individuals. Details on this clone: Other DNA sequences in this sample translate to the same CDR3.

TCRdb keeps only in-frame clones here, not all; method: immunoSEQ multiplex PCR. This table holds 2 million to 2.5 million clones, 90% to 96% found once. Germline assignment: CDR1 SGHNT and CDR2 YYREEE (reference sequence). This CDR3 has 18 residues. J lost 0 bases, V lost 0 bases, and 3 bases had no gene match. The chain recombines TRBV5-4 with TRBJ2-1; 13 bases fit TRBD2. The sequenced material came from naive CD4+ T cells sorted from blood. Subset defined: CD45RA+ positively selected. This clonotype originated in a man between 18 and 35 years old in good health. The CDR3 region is CASSLGLAGGLSYNEQFF. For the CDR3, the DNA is TGTGCCAGCAGCTTGGGACTAGCGGGGGGTCTCTCCTACAATGAGCAGTTCTTC.